These 3 T cell receptor beta chains were all obtained from the same sample, sequenced in a study of cytomegalovirus exposure and HLA in healthy donors. This table comes from immunoSEQ multiplex PCR, and its TCRdb copy is limited to in-frame clones, with some not included. Of 250,000 to 400,000 clones listed, 75% to 90% were seen once; the top ten hold approximately 1.1%. Input material: PBMCs. The receptors originated from a woman aged 30 to 39 in good health and CMV-seropositive.

The chain uses TRBV5-4 and TRBJ1-4; perhaps TRBD1 as D (5 bases). V gave up 3 bases and J gave up 1 base, with 19 bases separating them. The V gene's germline CDR1 is SGHNT and CDR2 YYREEE (reference sequence). This CDR3 spans 18 amino acids. Here the CDR3 DNA reads TGTGCCAGCAGCTCGGACATCTCATCAGGGATAACTAATGAAAAACTGTTTTTT. Amino acids: CASSSDISSGITNEKLFF.

Written as DNA, the CDR3 is TGTGCCAGCAGCCGGGACAGACACTACGAGCAGTACTTC. Translating gives CASSRDRHYEQYF. The chain has TRBV6-5 and TRBJ2-7; 7 bases fit TRBD1. Germline V gene lookup returns CDR1 MNHEY and CDR2 SVGAGI. Trimming cost V 6 bases and J 3 bases; bases outside gene matches: 5. This CDR3 has 13 amino acids.

The chain employs TRBV5-1 and TRBJ2-5, with 10 bases matching TRBD1. From germline, CDR1 is SGHRS and CDR2 YFSETQ. V shed 4 bases and J 2 bases; nucleotides not matched to a gene: 11. This CDR3 spans 17 amino acids. CDR3 protein: CASSQTGGGLKQETQYF. The CDR3 nucleotides are TGCGCCAGCAGCCAGACAGGGGGCGGGCTAAAACAAGAGACCCAGTACTTC.